This record looks at one TCR beta chain sequence and its context. Antigen unknown. Germline lookup yields CDR1 GTSNPN and CDR2 SVGIG (reference sequence). CDR3 length equals 14 residues. V was pared by 2 bases and J by 3 bases, with 11 bases between. The data derive from a study of T cell responses to AZD1222 COVID-19 vaccine. The assay was immunoSEQ multiplex PCR, and TCRdb's table has in-frame clones only and misses some. This sample has about 140,000 clones, with 90% to 95% found just once. Points from the study as a whole: Sampling that yielded the repertoires occurred only after the peak T cell response. Two AZD1222 administrations were followed by greater Spike-specific TCR breadth and depth.

The receptor comes from an adult who received the AZD1222 COVID-19 vaccine. Specimen: peripheral blood, collected 28 days after the second AZD1222 dose. The chain carries TRBV30 and TRBJ1-5; D gene uncertain. CDR3 DNA: TGTGCCTGGAGTCAGAGGGTGAACAATCAGCCCCAGCATTTT. Translated: CAWSQRVNNQPQHF. The full variable domain, rest sourced from reference TRBV30 and TRBJ1-5, is SQTIHQWPATLVQPVGSPLSLECTVEGTSNPNLYWYRQAAGRGLQLLFYSVGIGQISSEVPQNLSASRPQDRQFILSSKKLLLSDSGFYLCAWSQRVNNQPQHFGDGTRLSIL.